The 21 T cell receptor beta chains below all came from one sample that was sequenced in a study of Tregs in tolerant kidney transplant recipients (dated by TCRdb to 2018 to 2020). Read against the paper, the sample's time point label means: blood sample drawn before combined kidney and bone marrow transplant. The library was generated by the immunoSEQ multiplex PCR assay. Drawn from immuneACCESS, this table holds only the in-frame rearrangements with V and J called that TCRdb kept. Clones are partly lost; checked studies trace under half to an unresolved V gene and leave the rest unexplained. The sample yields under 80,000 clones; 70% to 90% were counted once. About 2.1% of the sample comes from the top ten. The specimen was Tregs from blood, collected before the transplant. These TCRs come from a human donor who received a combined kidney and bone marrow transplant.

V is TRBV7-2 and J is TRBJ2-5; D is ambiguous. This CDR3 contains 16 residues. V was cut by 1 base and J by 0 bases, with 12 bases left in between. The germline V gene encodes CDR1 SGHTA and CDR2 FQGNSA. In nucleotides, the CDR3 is TGTGCCAGCAGCTTAGACTGGACCCCCGACCAAGAGACCCAGTACTTC. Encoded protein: CASSLDWTPDQETQYF.

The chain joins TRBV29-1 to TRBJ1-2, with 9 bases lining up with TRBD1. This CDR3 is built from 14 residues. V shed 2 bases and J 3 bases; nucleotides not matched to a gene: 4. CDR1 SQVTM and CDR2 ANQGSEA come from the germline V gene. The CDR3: CSVELQGAYYGYTF. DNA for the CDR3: TGCAGCGTTGAATTACAGGGGGCCTACTATGGCTACACCTTC.

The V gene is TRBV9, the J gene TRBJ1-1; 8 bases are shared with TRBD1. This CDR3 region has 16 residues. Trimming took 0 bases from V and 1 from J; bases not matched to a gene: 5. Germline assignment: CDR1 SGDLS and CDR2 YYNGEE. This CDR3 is CASSVAPGTGNTEAFF. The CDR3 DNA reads TGTGCCAGCAGCGTAGCCCCCGGGACAGGGAACACTGAAGCTTTCTTT.

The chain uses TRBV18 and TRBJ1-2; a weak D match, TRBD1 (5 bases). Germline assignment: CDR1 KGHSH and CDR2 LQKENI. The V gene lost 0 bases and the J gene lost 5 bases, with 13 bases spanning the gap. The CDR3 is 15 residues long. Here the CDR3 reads CASSPPVREIYGYTF. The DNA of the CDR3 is TGTGCCAGCTCACCACCGGTCAGGGAGATATATGGCTACACCTTC.

The CDR3 is CASSKQSSYEQYF. CDR3 bases: TGCGCCAGCAGTAAACAGAGCTCCTACGAGCAGTACTTC. The chain links TRBV10-1 to TRBJ2-7; D is undetermined. Germline-derived CDR1 and CDR2 are WNHNN and SYGVQD (reference sequence). This CDR3 has 13 residues. The V and J ends lost 5 bases and 0 bases respectively, with 8 bases between them.

DNA for the CDR3: TGCGCCAGCAGCTACGGACAGATGAACACTGAAGCTTTCTTT. It is translated as CASSYGQMNTEAFF. The chain combines TRBV5-1 with TRBJ1-1; TRBD1 is a possible D gene (6 bases). The V gene's germline CDR1 is SGHRS and CDR2 YFSETQ. The V end was cut by 3 bases, the J end by 0 bases, with 9 bases between. CDR3 length: 14 amino acids.

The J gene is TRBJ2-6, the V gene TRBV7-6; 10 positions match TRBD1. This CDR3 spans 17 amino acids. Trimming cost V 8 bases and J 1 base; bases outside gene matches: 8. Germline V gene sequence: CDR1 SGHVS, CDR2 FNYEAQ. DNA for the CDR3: TGTGCCAGCGGACAGACAGGGGGCACATCTGGGGCCAACGTCCTGACTTTC. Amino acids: CASGQTGGTSGANVLTF.

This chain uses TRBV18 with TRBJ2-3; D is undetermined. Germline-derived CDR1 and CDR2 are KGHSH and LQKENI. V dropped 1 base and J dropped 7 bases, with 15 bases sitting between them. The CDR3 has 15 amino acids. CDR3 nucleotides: TGTGCCAGCTCACCACGCCAGGAGTTTAAAAATACGCAGTATTTT. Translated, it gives CASSPRQEFKNTQYF. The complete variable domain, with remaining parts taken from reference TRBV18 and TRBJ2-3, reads NAGVMQNPRHLVRRRGQEARLRCSPMKGHSHVYWYRQLPEEGLKFMVYLQKENIIDESGMPKERFSAEFPKEGPSILRIQQVVRGDSAAYFCASSPRQEFKNTQYFGPGTRLTVL.

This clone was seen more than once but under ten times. The CDR3 DNA reads as TGTGCCAGCAGCCCTCGGACAGGGGGCTTGAATACGCAGTATTTT. Translated, it gives CASSPRTGGLNTQYF. V gene TRBV9 combines with J gene TRBJ2-3; 11 positions match TRBD1. Germline loops: CDR1 SGDLS, CDR2 YYNGEE. V lost 4 bases, J lost 7 bases, and 8 bases stayed unmatched. CDR3 length equals 15 residues.

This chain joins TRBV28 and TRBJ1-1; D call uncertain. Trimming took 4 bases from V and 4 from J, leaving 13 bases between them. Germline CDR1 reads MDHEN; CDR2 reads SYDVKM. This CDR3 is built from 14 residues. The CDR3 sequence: CASSYGPLGTEAFF. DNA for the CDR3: TGTGCCAGCAGTTACGGACCCCTGGGCACTGAAGCTTTCTTT.

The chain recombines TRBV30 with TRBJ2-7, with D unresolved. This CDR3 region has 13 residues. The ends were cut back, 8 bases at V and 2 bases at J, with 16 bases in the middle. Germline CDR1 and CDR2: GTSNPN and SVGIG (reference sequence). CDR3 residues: CAGNLDGPYEQYF. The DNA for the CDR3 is TGTGCCGGAAATTTAGACGGACCCTACGAGCAGTACTTC. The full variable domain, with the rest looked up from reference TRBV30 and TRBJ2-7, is SQTIHQWPATLVQPVGSPLSLECTVEGTSNPNLYWYRQAAGRGLQLLFYSVGIGQISSEVPQNLSASRPQDRQFILSSKKLLLSDSGFYLCAGNLDGPYEQYFGPGTRLTVT.

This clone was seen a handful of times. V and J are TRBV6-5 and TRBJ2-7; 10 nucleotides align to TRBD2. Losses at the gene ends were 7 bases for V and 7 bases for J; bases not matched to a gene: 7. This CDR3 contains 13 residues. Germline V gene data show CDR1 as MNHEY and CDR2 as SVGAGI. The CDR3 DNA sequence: TGTGCCAGCACCCCACAGCGGGGGGGGGAGCAGTACTTC. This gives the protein CASTPQRGGEQYF.

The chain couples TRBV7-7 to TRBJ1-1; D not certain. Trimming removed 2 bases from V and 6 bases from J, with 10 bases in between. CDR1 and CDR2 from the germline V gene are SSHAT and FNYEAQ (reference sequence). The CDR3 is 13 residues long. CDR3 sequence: CASSLRSGAEAFF. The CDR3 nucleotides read TGTGCCAGCAGCTTACGCTCGGGCGCTGAAGCTTTCTTT.

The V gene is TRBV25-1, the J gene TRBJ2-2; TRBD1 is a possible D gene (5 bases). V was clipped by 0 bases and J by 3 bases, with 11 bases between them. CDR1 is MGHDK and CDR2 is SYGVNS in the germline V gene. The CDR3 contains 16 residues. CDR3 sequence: CASSEYGRADTGELFF. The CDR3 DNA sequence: TGTGCCAGCAGTGAATACGGCAGGGCGGACACCGGGGAGCTGTTTTTT.

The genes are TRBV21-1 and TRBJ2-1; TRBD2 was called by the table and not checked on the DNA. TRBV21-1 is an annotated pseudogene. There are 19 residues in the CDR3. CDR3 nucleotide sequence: TGTGCCAGCAGCAAAAAAGAGACTAGCGCTACCAGCTCCTACAATGAGCAGTTCTTC. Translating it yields CASSKKETSATSSYNEQFF.

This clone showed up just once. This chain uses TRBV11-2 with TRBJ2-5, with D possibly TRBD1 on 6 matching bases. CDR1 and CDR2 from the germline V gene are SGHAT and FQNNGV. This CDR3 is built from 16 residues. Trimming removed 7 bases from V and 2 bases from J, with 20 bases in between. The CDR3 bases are TGTGCCAGCACCATTACAGGGTCCCGTGCTCAAGAGACCCAGTACTTC. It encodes CASTITGSRAQETQYF.

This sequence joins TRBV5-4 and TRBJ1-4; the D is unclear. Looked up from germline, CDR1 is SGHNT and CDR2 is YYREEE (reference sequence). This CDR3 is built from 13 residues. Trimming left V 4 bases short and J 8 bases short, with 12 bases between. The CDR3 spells CASSLGSREKLFF. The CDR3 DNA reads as TGTGCCAGCAGCCTGGGGTCCCGCGAAAAACTGTTTTTT.

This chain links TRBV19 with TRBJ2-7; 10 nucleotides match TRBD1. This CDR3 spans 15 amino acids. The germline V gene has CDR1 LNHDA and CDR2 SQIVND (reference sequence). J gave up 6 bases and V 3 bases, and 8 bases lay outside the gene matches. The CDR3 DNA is TGTGCCAGTAGTATTGCCGGGACAGGGGTCGGCGAGCAGTACTTC. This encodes CASSIAGTGVGEQYF. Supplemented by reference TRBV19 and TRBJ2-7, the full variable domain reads DGGITQSPKYLFRKEGQNVTLSCEQNLNHDAMYWYRQDPGQGLRLIYYSQIVNDFQKGDIAEGYSVSREKKESFPLTVTSAQKNPTAFYLCASSIAGTGVGEQYFGPGTRLTVT.

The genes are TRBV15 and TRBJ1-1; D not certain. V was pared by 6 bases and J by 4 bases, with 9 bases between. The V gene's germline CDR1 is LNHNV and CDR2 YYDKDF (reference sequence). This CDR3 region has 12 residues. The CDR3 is CATRRWGTEAFF. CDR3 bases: TGTGCCACCAGGCGCTGGGGCACTGAAGCTTTCTTT.

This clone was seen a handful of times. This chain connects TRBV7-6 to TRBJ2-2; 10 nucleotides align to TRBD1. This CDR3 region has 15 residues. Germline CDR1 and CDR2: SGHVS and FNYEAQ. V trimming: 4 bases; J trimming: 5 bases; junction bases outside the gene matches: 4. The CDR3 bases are TGTGCCAGCAGCTCGTTGGGACAGGGGACCGGGGAGCTGTTTTTT. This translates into CASSSLGQGTGELFF.

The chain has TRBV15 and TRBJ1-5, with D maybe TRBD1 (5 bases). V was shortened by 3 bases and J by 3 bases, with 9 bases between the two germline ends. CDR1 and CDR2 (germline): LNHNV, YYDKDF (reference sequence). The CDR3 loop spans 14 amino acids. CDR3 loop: CATSSRGYNQPQHF. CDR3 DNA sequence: TGTGCCACCAGCAGCCGGGGCTACAATCAGCCCCAGCATTTT.